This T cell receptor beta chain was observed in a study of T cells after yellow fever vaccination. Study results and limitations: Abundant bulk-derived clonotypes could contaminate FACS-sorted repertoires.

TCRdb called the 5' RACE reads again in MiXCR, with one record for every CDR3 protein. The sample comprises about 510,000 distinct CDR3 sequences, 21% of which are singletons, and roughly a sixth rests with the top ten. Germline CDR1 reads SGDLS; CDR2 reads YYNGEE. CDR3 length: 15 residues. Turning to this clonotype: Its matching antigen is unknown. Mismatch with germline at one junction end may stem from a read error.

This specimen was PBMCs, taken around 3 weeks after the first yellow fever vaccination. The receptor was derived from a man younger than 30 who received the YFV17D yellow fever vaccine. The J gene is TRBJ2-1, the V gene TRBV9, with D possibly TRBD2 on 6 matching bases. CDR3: CPSSVENGGYNEQFF. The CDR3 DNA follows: TGTCCCAGCAGCGTAGAGAACGGGGGATACAATGAGCAGTTCTTC.